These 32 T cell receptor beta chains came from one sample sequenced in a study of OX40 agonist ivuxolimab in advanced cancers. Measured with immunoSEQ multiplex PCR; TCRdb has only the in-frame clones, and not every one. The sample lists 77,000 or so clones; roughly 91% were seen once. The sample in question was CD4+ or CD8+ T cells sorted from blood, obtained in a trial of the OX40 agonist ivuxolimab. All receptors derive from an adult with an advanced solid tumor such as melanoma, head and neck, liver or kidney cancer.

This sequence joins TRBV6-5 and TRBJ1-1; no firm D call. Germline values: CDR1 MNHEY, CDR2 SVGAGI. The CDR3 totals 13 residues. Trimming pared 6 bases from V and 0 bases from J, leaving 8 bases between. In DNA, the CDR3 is TGTGCCAGCAGGGTCGGAATGAACACTGAAGCTTTCTTT. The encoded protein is CASRVGMNTEAFF.

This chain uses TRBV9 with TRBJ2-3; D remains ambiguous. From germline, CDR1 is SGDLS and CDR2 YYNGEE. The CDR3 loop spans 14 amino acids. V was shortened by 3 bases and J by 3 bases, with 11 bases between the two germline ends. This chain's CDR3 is CASSGGARTDTQYF. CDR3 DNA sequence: TGTGCCAGCAGCGGAGGCGCCAGGACAGATACGCAGTATTTT.

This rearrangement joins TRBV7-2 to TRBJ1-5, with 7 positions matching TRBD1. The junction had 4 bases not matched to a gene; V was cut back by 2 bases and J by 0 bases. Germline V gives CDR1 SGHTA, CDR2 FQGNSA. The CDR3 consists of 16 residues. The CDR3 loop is CASSLRDRYSNQPQHF. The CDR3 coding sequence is TGTGCCAGCAGCTTACGGGACAGATATAGCAATCAGCCCCAGCATTTT.

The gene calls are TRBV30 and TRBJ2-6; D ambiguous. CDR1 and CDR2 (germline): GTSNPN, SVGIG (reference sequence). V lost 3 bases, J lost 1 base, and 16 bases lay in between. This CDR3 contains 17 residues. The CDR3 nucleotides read TGTGCCTGGAGCGGCAGTAGTCAAGTGTCTGGGGCCAACGTCCTGACTTTC. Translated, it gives CAWSGSSQVSGANVLTF.

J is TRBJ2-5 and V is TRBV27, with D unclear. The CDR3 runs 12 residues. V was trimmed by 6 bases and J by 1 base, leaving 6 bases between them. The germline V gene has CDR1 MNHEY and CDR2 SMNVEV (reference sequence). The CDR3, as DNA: TGTGCCAGCAGGGGCGGCCAAGAGACCCAGTACTTC. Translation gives CASRGGQETQYF.

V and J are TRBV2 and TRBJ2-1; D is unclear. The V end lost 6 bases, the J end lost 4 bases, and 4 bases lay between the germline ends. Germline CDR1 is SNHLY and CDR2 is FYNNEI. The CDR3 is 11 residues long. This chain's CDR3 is CASRAYNEQFF. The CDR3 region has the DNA TGTGCCAGCAGGGCATACAATGAGCAGTTCTTC. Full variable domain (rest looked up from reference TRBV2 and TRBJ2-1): EPEVTQTPSHQVTQMGQEVILRCVPISNHLYFYWYRQILGQKVEFLVSFYNNEISEKSEIFDDQFSVERPDGSNFTLKIRSTKLEDSAMYFCASRAYNEQFFGPGTRLTVL.

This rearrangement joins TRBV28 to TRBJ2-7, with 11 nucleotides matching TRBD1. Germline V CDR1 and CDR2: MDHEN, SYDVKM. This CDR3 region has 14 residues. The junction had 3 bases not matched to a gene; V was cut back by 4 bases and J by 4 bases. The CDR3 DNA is TGTGCCAGCAGTTCCGGGACAGGGGGTTACGAGCAGTACTTC. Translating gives CASSSGTGGYEQYF.

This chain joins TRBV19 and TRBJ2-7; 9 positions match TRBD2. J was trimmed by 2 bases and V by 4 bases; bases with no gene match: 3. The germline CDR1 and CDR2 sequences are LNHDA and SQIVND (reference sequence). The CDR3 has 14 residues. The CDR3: CASSSGRGTYEQYF. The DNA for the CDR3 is TGTGCCAGTAGTAGCGGGAGGGGGACCTACGAGCAGTACTTC.

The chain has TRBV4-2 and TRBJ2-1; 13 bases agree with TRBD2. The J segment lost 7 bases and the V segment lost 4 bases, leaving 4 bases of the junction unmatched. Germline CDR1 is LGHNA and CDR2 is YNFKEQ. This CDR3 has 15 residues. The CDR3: CASSLRTSGSNEQFF. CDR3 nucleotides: TGTGCCAGCAGCCTGAGGACTAGCGGGAGTAATGAGCAGTTCTTC.

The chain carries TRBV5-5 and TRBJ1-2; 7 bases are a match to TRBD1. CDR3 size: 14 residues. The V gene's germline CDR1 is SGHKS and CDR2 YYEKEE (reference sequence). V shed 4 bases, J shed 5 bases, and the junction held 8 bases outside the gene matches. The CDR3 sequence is CASSLTTGNYGYTF. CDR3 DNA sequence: TGTGCCAGCAGCCTAACGACAGGGAATTATGGCTACACCTTC.

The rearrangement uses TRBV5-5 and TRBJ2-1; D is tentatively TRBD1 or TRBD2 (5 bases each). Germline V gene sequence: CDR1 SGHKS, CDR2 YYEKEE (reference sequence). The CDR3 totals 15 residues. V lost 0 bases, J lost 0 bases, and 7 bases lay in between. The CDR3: CASSLEGSSYNEQFF. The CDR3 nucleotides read TGTGCCAGCAGCTTGGAGGGGAGCTCCTACAATGAGCAGTTCTTC. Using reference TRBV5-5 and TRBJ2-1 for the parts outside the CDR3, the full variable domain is DAGVTQSPTHLIKTRGQQVTLRCSPISGHKSVSWYQQVLGQGPQFIFQYYEKEERGRGNFPDRFSARQFPNYSSELNVNALLLGDSALYLCASSLEGSSYNEQFFGPGTRLTVL.

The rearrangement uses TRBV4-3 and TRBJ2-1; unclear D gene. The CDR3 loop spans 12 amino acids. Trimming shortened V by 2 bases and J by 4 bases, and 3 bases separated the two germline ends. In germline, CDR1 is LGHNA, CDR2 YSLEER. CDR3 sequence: CASSQTYNEQFF. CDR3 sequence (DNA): TGCGCCAGCAGCCAAACGTACAATGAGCAGTTCTTC.

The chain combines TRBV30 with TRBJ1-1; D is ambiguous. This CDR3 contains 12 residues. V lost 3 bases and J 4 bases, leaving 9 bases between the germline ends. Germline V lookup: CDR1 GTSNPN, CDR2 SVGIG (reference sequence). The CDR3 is CAWSDWGTEAFF. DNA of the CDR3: TGTGCCTGGAGCGATTGGGGCACTGAAGCTTTCTTT. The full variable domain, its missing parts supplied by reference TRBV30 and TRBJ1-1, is SQTIHQWPATLVQPVGSPLSLECTVEGTSNPNLYWYRQAAGRGLQLLFYSVGIGQISSEVPQNLSASRPQDRQFILSSKKLLLSDSGFYLCAWSDWGTEAFFGQGTRLTVV.

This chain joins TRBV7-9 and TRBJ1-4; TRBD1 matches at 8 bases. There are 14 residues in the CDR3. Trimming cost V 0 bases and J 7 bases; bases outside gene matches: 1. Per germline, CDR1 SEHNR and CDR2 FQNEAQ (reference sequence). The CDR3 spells CASSLAGQVEKLFF. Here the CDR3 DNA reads TGTGCCAGCAGCTTAGCGGGACAGGTTGAAAAACTGTTTTTT.

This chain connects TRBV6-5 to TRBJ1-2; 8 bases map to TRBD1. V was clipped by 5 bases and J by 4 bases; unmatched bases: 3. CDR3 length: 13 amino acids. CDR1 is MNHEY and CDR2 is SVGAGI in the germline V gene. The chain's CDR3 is CASSEDRVYGYTF. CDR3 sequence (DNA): TGTGCCAGCAGTGAGGACAGGGTCTATGGCTACACCTTC.

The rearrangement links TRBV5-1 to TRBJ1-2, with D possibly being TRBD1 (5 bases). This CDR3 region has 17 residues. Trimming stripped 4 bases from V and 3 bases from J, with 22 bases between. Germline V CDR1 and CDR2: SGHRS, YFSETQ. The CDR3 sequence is CASSLRTSQQMDYGYTF. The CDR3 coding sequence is TGCGCCAGCAGCCTTCGGACATCCCAACAAATGGACTATGGCTACACCTTC.

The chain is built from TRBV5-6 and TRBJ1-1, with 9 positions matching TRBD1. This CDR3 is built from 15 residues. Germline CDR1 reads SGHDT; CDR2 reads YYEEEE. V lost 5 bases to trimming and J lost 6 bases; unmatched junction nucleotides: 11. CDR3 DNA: TGTGCCAGCAGATATACAGGGGGCTTATTCGCTGAAGCTTTCTTT. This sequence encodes CASRYTGGLFAEAFF.

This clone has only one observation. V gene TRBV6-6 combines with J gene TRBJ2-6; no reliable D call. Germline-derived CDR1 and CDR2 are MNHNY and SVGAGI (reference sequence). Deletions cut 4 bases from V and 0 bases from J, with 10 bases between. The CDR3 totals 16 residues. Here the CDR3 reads CASSFHTFSGANVLTF. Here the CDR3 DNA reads TGTGCCAGCAGTTTCCATACCTTCTCTGGGGCCAACGTCCTGACTTTC.

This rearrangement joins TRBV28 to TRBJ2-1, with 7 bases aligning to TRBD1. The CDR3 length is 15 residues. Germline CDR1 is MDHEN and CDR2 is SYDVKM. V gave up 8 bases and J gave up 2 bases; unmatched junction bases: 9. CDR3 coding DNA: TGTGCCAGCTCTTGGACAGGCGATACCTACAATGAGCAGTTCTTC. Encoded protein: CASSWTGDTYNEQFF.

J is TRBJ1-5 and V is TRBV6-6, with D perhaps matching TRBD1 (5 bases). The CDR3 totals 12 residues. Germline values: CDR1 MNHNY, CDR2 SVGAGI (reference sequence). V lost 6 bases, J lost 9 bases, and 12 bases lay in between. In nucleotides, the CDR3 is TGTGCCAGCAGGTACGAGGGGTCGCCCCAGCATTTT. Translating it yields CASRYEGSPQHF.

CDR3 residues: CASSLGKFSGVNEQFF. CDR3 bases: TGTGCCAGCAGTTTAGGCAAGTTCTCCGGGGTCAATGAGCAGTTCTTC. The chain is built from TRBV28 and TRBJ2-1; possible D gene TRBD2, 5 bases. The CDR3 runs to 16 residues. Trimming cost V 2 bases and J 6 bases, with 17 bases left between them. Germline V gene lookup returns CDR1 MDHEN and CDR2 SYDVKM.

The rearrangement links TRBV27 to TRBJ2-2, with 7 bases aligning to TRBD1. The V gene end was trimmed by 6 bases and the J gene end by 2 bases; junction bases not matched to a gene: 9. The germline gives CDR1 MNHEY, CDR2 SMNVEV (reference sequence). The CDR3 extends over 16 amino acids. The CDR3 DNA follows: TGTGCCAGCAGACGATCCACAGGGGCTAACACCGGGGAGCTGTTTTTT. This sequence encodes CASRRSTGANTGELFF.

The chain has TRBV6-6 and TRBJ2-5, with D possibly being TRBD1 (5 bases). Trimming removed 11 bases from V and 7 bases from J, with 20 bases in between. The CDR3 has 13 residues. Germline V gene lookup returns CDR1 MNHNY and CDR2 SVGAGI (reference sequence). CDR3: CASQAQGLGTQYF. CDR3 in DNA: TGTGCCTCACAAGCCCAGGGATTAGGGACCCAGTACTTC.

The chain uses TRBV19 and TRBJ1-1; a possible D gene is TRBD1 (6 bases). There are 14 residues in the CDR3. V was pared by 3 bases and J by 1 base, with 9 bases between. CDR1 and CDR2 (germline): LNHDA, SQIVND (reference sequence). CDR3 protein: CASSIGTRNTEAFF. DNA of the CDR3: TGTGCCAGTAGTATTGGGACAAGGAACACTGAAGCTTTCTTT. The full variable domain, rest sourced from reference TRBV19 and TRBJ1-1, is DGGITQSPKYLFRKEGQNVTLSCEQNLNHDAMYWYRQDPGQGLRLIYYSQIVNDFQKGDIAEGYSVSREKKESFPLTVTSAQKNPTAFYLCASSIGTRNTEAFFGQGTRLTVV.

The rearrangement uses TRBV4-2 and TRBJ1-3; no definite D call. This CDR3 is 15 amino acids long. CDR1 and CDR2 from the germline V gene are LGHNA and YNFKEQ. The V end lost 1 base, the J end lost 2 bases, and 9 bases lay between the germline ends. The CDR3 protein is CASSQGGVAGNTIYF. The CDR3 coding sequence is TGTGCCAGCAGCCAAGGTGGGGTCGCTGGAAACACCATATATTTT.

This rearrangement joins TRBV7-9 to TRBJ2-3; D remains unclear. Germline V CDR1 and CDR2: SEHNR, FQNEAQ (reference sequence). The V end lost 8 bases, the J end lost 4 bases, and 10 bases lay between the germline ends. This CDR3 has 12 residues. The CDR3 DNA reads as TGTGCCAGCCCCCACGGTGCAGATACGCAGTATTTT. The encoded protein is CASPHGADTQYF.

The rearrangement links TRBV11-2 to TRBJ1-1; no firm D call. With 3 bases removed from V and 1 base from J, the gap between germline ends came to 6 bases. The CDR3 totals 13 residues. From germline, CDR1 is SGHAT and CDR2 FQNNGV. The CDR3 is CASSFRGNTEAFF. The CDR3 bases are TGTGCCAGCAGCTTCCGAGGGAACACTGAAGCTTTCTTT.

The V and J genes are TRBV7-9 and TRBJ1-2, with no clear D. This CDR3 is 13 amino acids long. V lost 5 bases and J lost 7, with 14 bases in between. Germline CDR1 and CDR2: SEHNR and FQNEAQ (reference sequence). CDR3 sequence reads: CASSPMLGIGYTF. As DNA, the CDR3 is TGTGCCAGCAGCCCTATGTTAGGAATTGGCTACACCTTC.

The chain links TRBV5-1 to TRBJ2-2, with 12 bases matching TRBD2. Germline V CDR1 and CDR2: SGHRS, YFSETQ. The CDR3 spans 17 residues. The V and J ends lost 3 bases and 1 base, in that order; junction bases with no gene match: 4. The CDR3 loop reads CASSSSSGGVNTGELFF. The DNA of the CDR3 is TGCGCCAGCAGCTCATCTAGCGGGGGGGTGAACACCGGGGAGCTGTTTTTT.

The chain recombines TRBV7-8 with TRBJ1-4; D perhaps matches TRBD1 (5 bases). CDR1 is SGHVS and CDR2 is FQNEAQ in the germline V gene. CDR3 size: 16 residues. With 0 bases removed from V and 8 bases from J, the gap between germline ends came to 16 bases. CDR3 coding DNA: TGTGCCAGCAGCTTAGCGTCGGCAGGGTATTTCGAAAAACTGTTTTTT. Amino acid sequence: CASSLASAGYFEKLFF.

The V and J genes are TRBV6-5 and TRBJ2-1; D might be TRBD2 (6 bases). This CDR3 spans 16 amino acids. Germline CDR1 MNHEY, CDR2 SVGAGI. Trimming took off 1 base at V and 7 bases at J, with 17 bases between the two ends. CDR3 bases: TGTGCCAGCAGTTACTGGGGGTTAGCGGAGCTAAATGAGCAGTTCTTC. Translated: CASSYWGLAELNEQFF.

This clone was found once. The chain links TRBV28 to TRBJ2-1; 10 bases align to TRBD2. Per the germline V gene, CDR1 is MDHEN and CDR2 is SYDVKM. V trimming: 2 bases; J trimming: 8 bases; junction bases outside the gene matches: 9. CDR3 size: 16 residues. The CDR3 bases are TGTGCCAGCAGTTTACGGCTAGCGGGAGAGGGCGATGAGCAGTTCTTC. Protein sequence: CASSLRLAGEGDEQFF. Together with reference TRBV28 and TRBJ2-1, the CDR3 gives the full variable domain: DVKVTQSSRYLVKRTGEKVFLECVQDMDHENMFWYRQDPGLGLRLIYFSYDVKMKEKGDIPEGYSVSREKKERFSLILESASTNQTSMYLCASSLRLAGEGDEQFFGPGTRLTVL.